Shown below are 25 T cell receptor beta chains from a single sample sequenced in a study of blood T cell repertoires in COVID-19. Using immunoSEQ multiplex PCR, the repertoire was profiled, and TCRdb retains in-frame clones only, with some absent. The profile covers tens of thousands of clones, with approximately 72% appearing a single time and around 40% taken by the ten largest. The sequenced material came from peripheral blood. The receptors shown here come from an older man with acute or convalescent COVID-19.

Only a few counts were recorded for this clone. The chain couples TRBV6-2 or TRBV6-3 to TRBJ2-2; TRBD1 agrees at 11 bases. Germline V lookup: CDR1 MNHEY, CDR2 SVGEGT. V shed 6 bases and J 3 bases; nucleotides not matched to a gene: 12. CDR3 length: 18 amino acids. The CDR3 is CASSPRTGGESYTGELFF. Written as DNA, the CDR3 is TGTGCCAGCAGCCCCCGGACAGGGGGCGAATCCTACACCGGGGAGCTGTTTTTT.

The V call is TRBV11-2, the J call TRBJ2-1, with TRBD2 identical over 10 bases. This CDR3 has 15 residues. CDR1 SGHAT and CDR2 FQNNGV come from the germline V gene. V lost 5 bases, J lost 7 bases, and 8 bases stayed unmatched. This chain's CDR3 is CASSLTSGVWNEQFF. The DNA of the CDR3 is TGTGCCAGCAGCCTCACTAGCGGGGTGTGGAATGAGCAGTTCTTC. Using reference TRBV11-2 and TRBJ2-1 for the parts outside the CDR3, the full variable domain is EAGVAQSPRYKIIEKRQSVAFWCNPISGHATLYWYQQILGQGPKLLIQFQNNGVVDDSQLPKDRFSAERLKGVDSTLKIQPAKLEDSAVYLCASSLTSGVWNEQFFGPGTRLTVL.

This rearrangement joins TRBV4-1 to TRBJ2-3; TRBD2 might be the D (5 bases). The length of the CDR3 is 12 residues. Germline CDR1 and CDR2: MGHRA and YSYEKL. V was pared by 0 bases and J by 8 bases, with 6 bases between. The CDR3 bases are TGCGCCAGCAGCCAAGATCGGGGTACGCAGTATTTT. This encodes CASSQDRGTQYF.

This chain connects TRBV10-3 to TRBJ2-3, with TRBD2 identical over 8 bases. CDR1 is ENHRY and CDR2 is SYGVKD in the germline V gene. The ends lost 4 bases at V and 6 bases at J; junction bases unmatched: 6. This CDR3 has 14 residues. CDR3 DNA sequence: TGTGCCATCAGTGGGGGACTAGTGGAGGATACGCAGTATTTT. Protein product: CAISGGLVEDTQYF.

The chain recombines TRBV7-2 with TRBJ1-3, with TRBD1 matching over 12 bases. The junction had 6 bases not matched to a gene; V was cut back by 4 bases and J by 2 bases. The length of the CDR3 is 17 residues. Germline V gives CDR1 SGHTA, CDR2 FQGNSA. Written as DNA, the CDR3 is TGTGCCAGCAGCTCTGGGACAGGGGGCGCCGCTGGAAACACCATATATTTT. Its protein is CASSSGTGGAAGNTIYF.

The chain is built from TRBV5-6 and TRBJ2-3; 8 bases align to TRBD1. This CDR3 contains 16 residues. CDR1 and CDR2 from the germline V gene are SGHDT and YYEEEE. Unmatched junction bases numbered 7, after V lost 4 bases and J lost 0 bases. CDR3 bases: TGTGCCAGCAGCAAGGACAGGGTTTCGAGCACAGATACGCAGTATTTT. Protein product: CASSKDRVSSTDTQYF. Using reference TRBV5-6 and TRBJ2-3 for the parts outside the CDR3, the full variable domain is DAGVTQSPTHLIKTRGQQVTLRCSPKSGHDTVSWYQQALGQGPQFIFQYYEEEERQRGNFPDRFSGHQFPNYSSELNVNALLLGDSALYLCASSKDRVSSTDTQYFGPGTRLTVL.

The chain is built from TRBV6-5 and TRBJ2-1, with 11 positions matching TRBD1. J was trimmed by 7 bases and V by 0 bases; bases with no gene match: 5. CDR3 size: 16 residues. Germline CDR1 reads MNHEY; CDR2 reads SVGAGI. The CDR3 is CASSYSPGQGVNEQFF. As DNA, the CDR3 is TGTGCCAGCAGTTACTCACCGGGACAGGGGGTAAATGAGCAGTTCTTC.

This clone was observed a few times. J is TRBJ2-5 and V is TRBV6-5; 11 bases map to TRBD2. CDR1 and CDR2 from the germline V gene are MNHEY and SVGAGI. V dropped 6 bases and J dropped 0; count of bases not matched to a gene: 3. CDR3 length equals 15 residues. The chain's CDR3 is CASRLAGANQETQYF. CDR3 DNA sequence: TGTGCCAGCAGACTAGCGGGGGCCAACCAAGAGACCCAGTACTTC.

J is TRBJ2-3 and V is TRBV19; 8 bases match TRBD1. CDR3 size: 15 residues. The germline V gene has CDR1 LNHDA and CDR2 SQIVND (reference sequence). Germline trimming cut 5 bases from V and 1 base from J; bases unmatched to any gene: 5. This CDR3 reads CASSSGGAGTDTQYF. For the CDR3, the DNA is TGTGCCAGTAGTTCAGGGGGCGCCGGCACAGATACGCAGTATTTT.

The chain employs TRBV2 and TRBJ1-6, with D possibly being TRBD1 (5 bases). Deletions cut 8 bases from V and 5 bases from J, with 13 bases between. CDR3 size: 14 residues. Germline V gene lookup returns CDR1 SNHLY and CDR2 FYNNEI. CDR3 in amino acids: CASRRGSNNSPLHF. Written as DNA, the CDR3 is TGTGCCAGCCGGAGGGGTTCTAATAATTCACCCCTCCACTTT.

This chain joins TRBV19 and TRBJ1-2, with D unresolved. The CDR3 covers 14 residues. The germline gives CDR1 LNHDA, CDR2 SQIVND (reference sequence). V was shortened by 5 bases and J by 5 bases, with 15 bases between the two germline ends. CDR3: CASSDAPGLYGYTF. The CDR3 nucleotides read TGTGCCAGTAGTGACGCCCCCGGACTGTATGGCTACACCTTC.

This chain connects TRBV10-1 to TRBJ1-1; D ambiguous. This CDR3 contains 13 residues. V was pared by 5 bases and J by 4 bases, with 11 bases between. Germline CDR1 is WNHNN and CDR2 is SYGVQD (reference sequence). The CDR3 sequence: CASSRKAGTEAFF. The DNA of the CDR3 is TGCGCCAGCAGTCGGAAAGCAGGCACTGAAGCTTTCTTT.

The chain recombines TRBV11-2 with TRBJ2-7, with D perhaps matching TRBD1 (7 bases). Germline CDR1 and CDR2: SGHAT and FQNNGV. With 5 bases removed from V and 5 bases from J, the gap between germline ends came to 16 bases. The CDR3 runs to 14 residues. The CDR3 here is CASSPIRGAHEQYF. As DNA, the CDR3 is TGTGCCAGCAGCCCTATCAGGGGGGCCCACGAGCAGTACTTC.

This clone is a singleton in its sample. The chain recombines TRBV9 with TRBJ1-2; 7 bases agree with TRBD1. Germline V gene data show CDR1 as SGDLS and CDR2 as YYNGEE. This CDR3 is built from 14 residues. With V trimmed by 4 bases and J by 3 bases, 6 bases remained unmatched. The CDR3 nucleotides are TGTGCCAGCAGCCCACGACAGGGAGACTATGGCTACACCTTC. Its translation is CASSPRQGDYGYTF.

CDR3 sequence: CAITYGQESGYTF. The CDR3 DNA follows: TGTGCCATCACCTATGGACAGGAGAGTGGCTACACCTTC. The genes are TRBV10-3 and TRBJ1-2; 7 bases agree with TRBD1. The CDR3 covers 13 residues. J gave up 7 bases and V 7 bases, and 9 bases lay outside the gene matches. CDR1 is ENHRY and CDR2 is SYGVKD in the germline V gene.

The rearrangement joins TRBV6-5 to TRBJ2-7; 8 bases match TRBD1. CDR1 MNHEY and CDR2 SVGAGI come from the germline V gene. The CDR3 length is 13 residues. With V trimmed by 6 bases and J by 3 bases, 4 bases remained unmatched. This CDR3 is CASRLGQDYEQYF. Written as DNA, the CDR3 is TGTGCCAGCAGACTGGGACAGGACTACGAGCAGTACTTC.

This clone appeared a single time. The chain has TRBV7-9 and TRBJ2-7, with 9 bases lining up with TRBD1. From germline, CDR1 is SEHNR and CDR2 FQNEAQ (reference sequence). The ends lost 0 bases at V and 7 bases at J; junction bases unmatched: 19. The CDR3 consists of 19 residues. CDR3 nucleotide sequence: TGTGCCAGCAGCTTAGCGTTGGGAGGACAGGGGCTTTCGGAGGGAGAGCAGTACTTC. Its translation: CASSLALGGQGLSEGEQYF.

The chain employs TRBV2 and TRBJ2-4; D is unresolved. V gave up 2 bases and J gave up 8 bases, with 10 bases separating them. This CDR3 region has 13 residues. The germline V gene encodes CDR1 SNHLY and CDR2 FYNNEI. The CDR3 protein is CASSERGGYIQYF. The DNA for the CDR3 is TGTGCCAGCAGTGAACGCGGTGGATACATTCAGTACTTC.

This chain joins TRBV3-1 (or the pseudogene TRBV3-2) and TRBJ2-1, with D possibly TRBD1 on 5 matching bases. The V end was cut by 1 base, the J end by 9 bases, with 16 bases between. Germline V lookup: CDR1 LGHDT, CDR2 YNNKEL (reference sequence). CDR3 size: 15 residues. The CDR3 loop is CASSQAFQGSSEQFF. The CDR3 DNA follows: TGTGCCAGCAGCCAAGCATTCCAGGGTAGCAGTGAGCAGTTCTTC.

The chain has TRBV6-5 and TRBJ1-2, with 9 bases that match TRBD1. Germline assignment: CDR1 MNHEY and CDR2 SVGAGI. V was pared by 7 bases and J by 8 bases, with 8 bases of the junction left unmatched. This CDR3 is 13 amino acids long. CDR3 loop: CASMGDRARGYTF. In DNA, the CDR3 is TGTGCCAGCATGGGGGACAGGGCTCGGGGCTACACCTTC.

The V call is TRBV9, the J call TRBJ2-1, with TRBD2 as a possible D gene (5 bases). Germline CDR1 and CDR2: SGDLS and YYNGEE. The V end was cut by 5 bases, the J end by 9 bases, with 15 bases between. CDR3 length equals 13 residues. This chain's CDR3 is CASRATAGIEQFF. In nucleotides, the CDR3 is TGTGCCAGCAGGGCCACTGCGGGTATTGAGCAGTTCTTC.

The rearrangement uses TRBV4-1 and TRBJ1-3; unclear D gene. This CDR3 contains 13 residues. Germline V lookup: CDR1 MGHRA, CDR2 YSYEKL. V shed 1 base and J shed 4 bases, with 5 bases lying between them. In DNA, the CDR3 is TGCGCCAGCAGCCAAGCGGAGGGAAACACCATATATTTT. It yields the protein CASSQAEGNTIYF.

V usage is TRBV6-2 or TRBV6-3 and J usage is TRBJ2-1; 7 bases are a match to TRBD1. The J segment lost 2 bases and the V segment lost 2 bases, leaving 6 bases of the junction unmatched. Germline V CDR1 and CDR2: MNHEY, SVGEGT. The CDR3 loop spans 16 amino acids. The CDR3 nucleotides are TGTGCCAGCAGTTACCCCGACAGGGCCCCCTACAATGAGCAGTTCTTC. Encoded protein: CASSYPDRAPYNEQFF.

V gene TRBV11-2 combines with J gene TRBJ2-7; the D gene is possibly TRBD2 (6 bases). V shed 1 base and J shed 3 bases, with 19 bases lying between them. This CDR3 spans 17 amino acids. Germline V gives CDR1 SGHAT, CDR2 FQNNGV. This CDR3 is CASSLGWASVRNYEQYF. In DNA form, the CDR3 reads TGTGCCAGCAGCTTAGGATGGGCTAGCGTTCGGAACTACGAGCAGTACTTC.

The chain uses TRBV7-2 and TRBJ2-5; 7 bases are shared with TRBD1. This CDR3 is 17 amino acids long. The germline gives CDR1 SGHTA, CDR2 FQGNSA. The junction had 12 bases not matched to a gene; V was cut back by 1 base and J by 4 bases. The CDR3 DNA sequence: TGTGCCAGCAGCTTAGAGAGGGGGCAGGGATACGGAGAGACCCAGTACTTC. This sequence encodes CASSLERGQGYGETQYF.